These 24 T cell receptor beta chains originate from one sample sequenced in a study of identifying expanded T cells in peripheral blood. The assay was immunoSEQ multiplex PCR, and TCRdb's table has in-frame clones only and misses some. The table lists roughly 120,000 clones, about 87% of them singletons. Sequencing used blood. The source of these receptors is a person aged 18-69 years in good health.

This chain connects TRBV2 to TRBJ2-7, with 7 positions matching TRBD1. Germline V lookup: CDR1 SNHLY, CDR2 FYNNEI. The CDR3 is 13 amino acids. The V gene end was trimmed by 9 bases and the J gene end by 2 bases; junction bases not matched to a gene: 7. In DNA, the CDR3 is TGTGCCAGAGGGTACAGGGGCGCCTACGAGCAGTACTTC. Translating gives CARGYRGAYEQYF.

The chain is built from TRBV28 and TRBJ1-1; D is undetermined. V was trimmed by 6 bases and J by 4 bases, leaving 15 bases between them. The length of the CDR3 is 14 residues. Germline CDR1 MDHEN, CDR2 SYDVKM. CDR3 in DNA: TGTGCCAGCAGGTTCCCCTCAAGTGGCACTGAAGCTTTCTTT. Residues: CASRFPSSGTEAFF.

The chain recombines TRBV10-1 with TRBJ1-2; no firm D call. Per the germline V gene, CDR1 is WNHNN and CDR2 is SYGVQD (reference sequence). The CDR3 spans 8 residues. Trimming pared 9 bases from V and 6 bases from J, leaving 2 bases between. CDR3 coding DNA: TGCGCCAGTGATGGCTACACCTTC. Protein: CASDGYTF.

The table lists this clone with a count of one. This chain connects TRBV6-5 to TRBJ2-7; TRBD2 matches at 9 bases. CDR3 length: 15 residues. Germline V gene sequence: CDR1 MNHEY, CDR2 SVGAGI. V shed 0 bases and J 6 bases; nucleotides not matched to a gene: 6. Here the CDR3 DNA reads TGTGCCAGCAGTTACTCGAGTAGCGGGAGATCCGAGCAGTACTTC. Translated: CASSYSSSGRSEQYF.

The gene calls are TRBV5-4 and TRBJ2-2; 10 nucleotides align to TRBD1. Germline CDR1 reads SGHNT; CDR2 reads YYREEE (reference sequence). V trimming: 4 bases; J trimming: 5 bases; junction bases outside the gene matches: 5. CDR3 length equals 15 residues. CDR3 bases: TGTGCCAGCAGCGGATGGGACAGGGGTACCGGGGAGCTGTTTTTT. It is translated as CASSGWDRGTGELFF.

The V and J genes are TRBV7-9 and TRBJ2-1; D call uncertain. The CDR3 covers 18 residues. Trimming pared 2 bases from V and 1 base from J, leaving 18 bases between. Germline V CDR1 and CDR2: SEHNR, FQNEAQ (reference sequence). Written as DNA, the CDR3 is TGTGCCAGCAGCTTAAAGCCTGTGTGGACGTCGTCCTACAATGAGCAGTTCTTC. This translates into CASSLKPVWTSSYNEQFF.

V is TRBV18 and J is TRBJ2-7, with 9 bases matching TRBD1. The V gene's germline CDR1 is KGHSH and CDR2 LQKENI. Trimming took 5 bases from V and 1 from J; bases not matched to a gene: 9. CDR3 size: 16 residues. This chain's CDR3 is CASSVSTGTGSYEQYF. CDR3 sequence (DNA): TGTGCCAGCTCAGTCTCGACCGGGACAGGGTCCTACGAGCAGTACTTC. Supplemented by reference TRBV18 and TRBJ2-7, the full variable domain reads NAGVMQNPRHLVRRRGQEARLRCSPMKGHSHVYWYRQLPEEGLKFMVYLQKENIIDESGMPKERFSAEFPKEGPSILRIQQVVRGDSAAYFCASSVSTGTGSYEQYFGPGTRLTVT.

The rearrangement uses TRBV7-3 and TRBJ2-5; 9 bases are shared with TRBD2. Germline CDR1 reads SGHTA; CDR2 reads FQGTGA. This CDR3 comprises 15 residues. The trim removed 1 base at V and 6 bases at J, leaving 6 bases unmatched. The CDR3 DNA is TGTGCCAGCAGCTTAAATCCAGCGGGGGGCCAGACCCAGTACTTC. It is translated as CASSLNPAGGQTQYF. Full variable domain (rest looked up from reference TRBV7-3 and TRBJ2-5): GAGVSQTPSNKVTEKGKYVELRCDPISGHTALYWYRQSLGQGPEFLIYFQGTGAADDSGLPNDRFFAVRPEGSVSTLKIQRTERGDSAVYLCASSLNPAGGQTQYFGPGTRLLVL.

The V and J genes are TRBV7-2 and TRBJ2-1; maybe TRBD2 (5 bases). The germline V gene encodes CDR1 SGHTA and CDR2 FQGNSA. This CDR3 has 15 residues. With 2 bases removed from V and 0 bases from J, the gap between germline ends came to 8 bases. The CDR3 bases are TGTGCCAGCAGCTTATGGAGGAGCTCCTACAATGAGCAGTTCTTC. This gives the protein CASSLWRSSYNEQFF.

V usage is TRBV7-8 and J usage is TRBJ1-1, with 10 bases identical to TRBD1. The CDR3 has 17 amino acids. V was pared by 3 bases and J by 4 bases, with 11 bases of the junction left unmatched. Germline V gene lookup returns CDR1 SGHVS and CDR2 FQNEAQ. The CDR3 nucleotides read TGTGCCAGCAGCTTCTCCAGAGGACAGGGGGTCACCACTGAAGCTTTCTTT. Residues: CASSFSRGQGVTTEAFF. Filled out from reference TRBV7-8 and TRBJ1-1, the complete variable domain reads GAGVSQSPRYKVAKRGQDVALRCDPISGHVSLFWYQQALGQGPEFLTYFQNEAQLDKSGLPSDRFFAERPEGSVSTLKIQRTQQEDSAVYLCASSFSRGQGVTTEAFFGQGTRLTVV.

This clone has a single count. The chain links TRBV5-6 to TRBJ2-3; D gene uncertain. This CDR3 comprises 16 residues. V lost 4 bases to trimming and J lost 0 bases, with 15 bases between them. Germline assignment: CDR1 SGHDT and CDR2 YYEEEE. This CDR3 is CASSPPDGISTDTQYF. The CDR3 region has the DNA TGTGCCAGCAGCCCCCCGGACGGCATCAGCACAGATACGCAGTATTTT.

This chain links TRBV5-4 with TRBJ2-3; no reliable D call. Deletions cut 6 bases from V and 0 bases from J, with 14 bases between. CDR3 length: 15 residues. In germline, CDR1 is SGHNT, CDR2 YYREEE (reference sequence). The CDR3 loop reads CASTPDVSSTDTQYF. CDR3 DNA sequence: TGTGCCAGCACCCCTGACGTCTCTAGCACAGATACGCAGTATTTT.

This clone is a singleton in its sample. The chain has TRBV7-3 and TRBJ2-3; D is unresolved. This CDR3 is 12 amino acids long. CDR1 SGHTA and CDR2 FQGTGA come from the germline V gene. Trimming removed 5 bases from V and 5 bases from J, with 8 bases in between. The CDR3 nucleotides are TGTGCCAGCAGCCAATCGAGAGATACGCAGTATTTT. This codes for CASSQSRDTQYF.

The chain couples TRBV4-2 to TRBJ1-2; 10 positions match TRBD1. CDR1 is LGHNA, CDR2 YNFKEQ, per germline. This CDR3 has 17 residues. V dropped 0 bases and J dropped 7; count of bases not matched to a gene: 11. DNA for the CDR3: TGTGCCAGCAGCCAAGAATCCCCGGGACAGGGGAGAGGTGGCTACACCTTC. Translating it yields CASSQESPGQGRGGYTF.

In its sample, this clone was seen a few times. The chain links TRBV4-3 to TRBJ2-1, with a tentative D call TRBD1 (5 bases). Germline V lookup: CDR1 LGHNA, CDR2 YSLEER. The CDR3 consists of 13 residues. V dropped 1 base and J dropped 6 bases, with 7 bases sitting between them. The DNA of the CDR3 is TGCGCCAGCAGCCAAGTCCAGGGCAATGAGCAGTTCTTC. This translates into CASSQVQGNEQFF.

The chain combines TRBV19 with TRBJ2-7; D call uncertain. Germline loops: CDR1 LNHDA, CDR2 SQIVND (reference sequence). The V and J ends lost 5 bases and 0 bases respectively, with 8 bases between them. CDR3 length: 13 amino acids. The DNA of the CDR3 is TGTGCCAGTAGTTTCTTACTCTCCTACGAGCAGTACTTC. Protein sequence: CASSFLLSYEQYF.

The genes are TRBV18 and TRBJ2-6, with TRBD1 matching over 7 bases. CDR1 is KGHSH, CDR2 LQKENI, per germline. V was pared by 0 bases and J by 0 bases, with 8 bases of the junction left unmatched. The CDR3 runs 19 residues. CDR3 sequence reads: CASSPPGQFTFSGANVLTF. The CDR3 bases are TGTGCCAGCTCACCACCGGGACAGTTTACTTTCTCTGGGGCCAACGTCCTGACTTTC.

The rearrangement joins TRBV7-9 to TRBJ2-7; TRBD1 agrees at 7 bases. The CDR3 length is 14 residues. In germline, CDR1 is SEHNR, CDR2 FQNEAQ (reference sequence). With 5 bases clipped from V and 1 base from J, the junction kept 5 bases outside the gene matches. CDR3 sequence (DNA): TGTGCCAGCAGCCCTCGACAGGGATCCTACGAGCAGTACTTC. Protein: CASSPRQGSYEQYF. The full variable domain, rest sourced from reference TRBV7-9 and TRBJ2-7, is DTGVSQNPRHKITKRGQNVTFRCDPISEHNRLYWYRQTLGQGPEFLTYFQNEAQLEKSRLLSDRFSAERPKGSFSTLEIQRTEQGDSAMYLCASSPRQGSYEQYFGPGTRLTVT.

This chain links TRBV4-1 with TRBJ1-3; 8 bases line up with TRBD1. Germline CDR1 and CDR2: MGHRA and YSYEKL. CDR3 length: 17 amino acids. V gave up 0 bases and J gave up 4 bases; unmatched junction bases: 8. CDR3 amino acids: CASSQDDRGITGNTIYF. The DNA of the CDR3 is TGCGCCAGCAGCCAAGATGACAGGGGTATAACCGGAAACACCATATATTTT.

The chain combines TRBV7-9 with TRBJ1-4, with D perhaps TRBD1 (5 bases). The CDR3 consists of 15 residues. Germline CDR1 is SEHNR and CDR2 is FQNEAQ (reference sequence). V shed 8 bases and J shed 3 bases, with 16 bases lying between them. CDR3 coding DNA: TGTGCCAGCTGGGGACGGGCAGGCTCTAATGAAAAACTGTTTTTT. It codes for CASWGRAGSNEKLFF.

The V call is TRBV9, the J call TRBJ1-3, with a tentative D call TRBD1 (6 bases). Per the germline V gene, CDR1 is SGDLS and CDR2 is YYNGEE. The ends were cut back, 3 bases at V and 4 bases at J, with 17 bases in the middle. The CDR3 sequence is 16 residues long. In DNA form, the CDR3 reads TGTGCCAGCAGCGCTCCCTCGGGAGGGGGAGGAAACACCATATATTTT. Its translation is CASSAPSGGGGNTIYF.

The rearrangement links TRBV23-1 to TRBJ2-3; 7 bases map to TRBD2. TRBV23-1 is identified as an open reading frame with a role that is uncertain. Trimming removed 6 bases from V and 3 bases from J; junction bases left unmatched: 15. The CDR3 runs to 17 residues. CDR3 protein: CASRPTLGGSRTDTQYF. DNA of the CDR3: TGCGCCAGCAGACCCACCCTGGGGGGGTCAAGAACAGATACGCAGTATTTT.

This chain joins TRBV19 and TRBJ1-5; TRBD1 matches 7 bases. The CDR3 runs 15 residues. V gave up 7 bases and J gave up 3 bases; unmatched junction bases: 9. CDR1 is LNHDA, CDR2 SQIVND, per germline (reference sequence). CDR3 bases: TGTGCCAGTAAAGAGGAGGGGACAGCCAATCAGCCCCAGCATTTT. Translating it yields CASKEEGTANQPQHF. The full variable domain, rest sourced from reference TRBV19 and TRBJ1-5, is DGGITQSPKYLFRKEGQNVTLSCEQNLNHDAMYWYRQDPGQGLRLIYYSQIVNDFQKGDIAEGYSVSREKKESFPLTVTSAQKNPTAFYLCASKEEGTANQPQHFGDGTRLSIL.

The chain carries TRBV18 and TRBJ2-2; 7 bases are shared with TRBD1. The CDR3 has 17 amino acids. After removal of 1 base from V and 3 bases from J, the junction contained 8 bases not matched to a gene. Germline CDR1 and CDR2: KGHSH and LQKENI. The CDR3 is CASSPQNRGRYTGELFF. CDR3 DNA: TGTGCCAGCTCACCACAAAACAGGGGTCGGTACACCGGGGAGCTGTTTTTT.